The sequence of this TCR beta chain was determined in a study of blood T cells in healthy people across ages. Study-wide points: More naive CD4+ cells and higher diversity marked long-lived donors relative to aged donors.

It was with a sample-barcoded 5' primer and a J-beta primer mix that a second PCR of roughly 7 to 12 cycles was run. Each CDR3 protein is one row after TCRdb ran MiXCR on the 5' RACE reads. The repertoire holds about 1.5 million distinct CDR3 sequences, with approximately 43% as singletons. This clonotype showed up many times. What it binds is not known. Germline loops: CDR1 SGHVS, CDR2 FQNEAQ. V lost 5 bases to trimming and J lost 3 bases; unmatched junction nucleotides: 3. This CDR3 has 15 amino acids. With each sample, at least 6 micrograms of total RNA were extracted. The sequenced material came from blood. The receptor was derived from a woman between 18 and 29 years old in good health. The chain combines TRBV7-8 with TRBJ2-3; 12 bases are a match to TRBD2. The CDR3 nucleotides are TGTGCCAGCAGCCGGACTAGCGGGGTTACAGATACGCAGTATTTT. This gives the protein CASSRTSGVTDTQYF.